One and the same sample provided the 27 T cell receptor beta chains below, sequenced in a study of shared clonotypes between healthy human individuals. The assay was immunoSEQ multiplex PCR, and TCRdb's table has in-frame clones only and misses some. The sample has a few million clones; roughly 92% are singletons. Sequencing was done on a sample of naive CD4+ T cells from PBMCs. Subset indicated: CD45RA+ positively selected. The receptors were gathered from a man younger than 35 in good health. Some clones in this sample may be carry-over from other donors' samples.

V and J are TRBV6-5 and TRBJ2-7; weak D call: TRBD1 (6 bases). CDR1 MNHEY and CDR2 SVGAGI come from the germline V gene. V was trimmed by 4 bases and J by 5 bases, leaving 12 bases between them. The CDR3 contains 13 residues. DNA of the CDR3: TGTGCCAGCAGTTGGACAGTGCAACACGAGCAGTACTTC. This sequence encodes CASSWTVQHEQYF.

J is TRBJ2-5 and V is TRBV28; D may be TRBD1 (6 bases). V lost 6 bases, J lost 5 bases, and 16 bases lay in between. The CDR3 runs to 14 residues. Germline lookup yields CDR1 MDHEN and CDR2 SYDVKM. This CDR3 is CASSRQEARETQYF. The CDR3, as DNA: TGTGCCAGCAGCCGACAGGAGGCAAGGGAGACCCAGTACTTC. The whole variable domain, remainder taken from reference TRBV28 and TRBJ2-5, is DVKVTQSSRYLVKRTGEKVFLECVQDMDHENMFWYRQDPGLGLRLIYFSYDVKMKEKGDIPEGYSVSREKKERFSLILESASTNQTSMYLCASSRQEARETQYFGPGTRLLVL.

The J gene is TRBJ2-1, the V gene TRBV5-1; the D is unclear. The CDR3 runs 14 residues. Trimming left V 2 bases short and J 4 bases short, with 10 bases between. Germline V lookup: CDR1 SGHRS, CDR2 YFSETQ. CDR3 residues: CASSLGDAYNEQFF. In nucleotides, the CDR3 is TGCGCCAGCAGCTTAGGAGACGCGTACAATGAGCAGTTCTTC. Full variable domain (remainder filled in from reference TRBV5-1 and TRBJ2-1): KAGVTQTPRYLIKTRGQQVTLSCSPISGHRSVSWYQQTPGQGLQFLFEYFSETQRNKGNFPGRFSGRQFSNSRSEMNVSTLELGDSALYLCASSLGDAYNEQFFGPGTRLTVL.

The chain combines TRBV10-2 with TRBJ2-1, with a weak D call TRBD1 (5 bases). V dropped 2 bases and J dropped 2 bases, with 7 bases sitting between them. Looked up from germline, CDR1 is WSHSY and CDR2 is SAAADI. The CDR3 runs 14 residues. The CDR3 sequence: CASSEGAPYNEQFF. CDR3 nucleotide sequence: TGCGCCAGCAGTGAGGGGGCCCCCTACAATGAGCAGTTCTTC.

The chain employs TRBV6-1 and TRBJ2-7; 9 bases fit TRBD1. CDR1 is MNHNS, CDR2 SASEGT, per germline. The CDR3 is made up of 15 amino acids. Germline trimming cut 5 bases from V and 4 bases from J; bases unmatched to any gene: 9. The chain's CDR3 is CASSTTGTGFYEQYF. The DNA of the CDR3 is TGTGCCAGCAGTACGACCGGGACAGGGTTTTACGAGCAGTACTTC.

The chain has TRBV25-1 and TRBJ2-5; 9 bases are a match to TRBD2. V dropped 1 base and J dropped 3; count of bases not matched to a gene: 9. This CDR3 is built from 17 residues. Germline lookup yields CDR1 MGHDK and CDR2 SYGVNS. The DNA for the CDR3 is TGTGCCAGCAGTGAATGGGGCGGTAGCGGGGGCGAAGAGACCCAGTACTTC. The encoded protein is CASSEWGGSGGEETQYF.

The chain links TRBV10-3 to TRBJ2-1, with unresolved D. V gave up 6 bases and J gave up 5 bases, with 11 bases separating them. CDR3 length equals 13 residues. CDR1 and CDR2 (germline): ENHRY, SYGVKD. The CDR3: CAISVHDDNEQFF. The CDR3 nucleotides are TGTGCCATCAGCGTACACGATGACAATGAGCAGTTCTTC.

Comments on this clone: The sample carries other DNA sequences with the same CDR3. The chain recombines TRBV5-1 with TRBJ2-7; D possibly corresponds to TRBD2 (6 bases). V dropped 0 bases and J dropped 3 bases, with 10 bases sitting between them. The germline CDR1 and CDR2 sequences are SGHRS and YFSETQ. The CDR3 runs 14 residues. The CDR3 bases are TGCGCCAGCAGCTTGGGCGGGGCGATCTACGAGCAGTACTTC. Protein: CASSLGGAIYEQYF.

The chain recombines TRBV19 with TRBJ1-1; 9 bases align to TRBD1. V was clipped by 4 bases and J by 0 bases; unmatched bases: 3. There are 15 residues in the CDR3. In germline, CDR1 is LNHDA, CDR2 SQIVND (reference sequence). The CDR3 region is CASSRDRVMNTEAFF. DNA of the CDR3: TGTGCCAGTAGTAGGGACAGGGTTATGAACACTGAAGCTTTCTTT.

This clone was seen a single time. This chain connects TRBV5-1 to TRBJ2-3; 7 bases align to TRBD2. Germline assignment: CDR1 SGHRS and CDR2 YFSETQ. Trimming removed 0 bases from V and 2 bases from J; junction bases left unmatched: 6. CDR3 size: 16 residues. CDR3 sequence (DNA): TGCGCCAGCAGCTTGGCGGGCAGGGACTACACAGATACGCAGTATTTT. As protein: CASSLAGRDYTDTQYF.

To note about this clone: The sample has other DNA sequences that encode this CDR3 too. The gene calls are TRBV5-1 and TRBJ2-3; 8 bases map to TRBD2. The germline V gene has CDR1 SGHRS and CDR2 YFSETQ. This CDR3 region has 14 residues. The J segment lost 2 bases and the V segment lost 4 bases, leaving 3 bases of the junction unmatched. The DNA for the CDR3 is TGCGCCAGCAGCACGGGACTAGTCACAGATACGCAGTATTTT. This sequence encodes CASSTGLVTDTQYF.

The J gene is TRBJ1-5, the V gene TRBV19; TRBD1 matches at 7 bases. After removal of 6 bases from V and 5 bases from J, the junction contained 13 bases not matched to a gene. CDR3 length: 16 residues. Germline CDR1 is LNHDA and CDR2 is SQIVND (reference sequence). CDR3 nucleotides: TGTGCCAGTAGCGGGACAGTCCGAAGCCGGGATCAGCCCCAGCATTTT. Protein: CASSGTVRSRDQPQHF.

The chain has TRBV9 and TRBJ2-1; 9 positions agree with TRBD2. This CDR3 spans 17 amino acids. Trimming removed 4 bases from V and 9 bases from J; junction bases left unmatched: 17. The germline V gene encodes CDR1 SGDLS and CDR2 YYNGEE. The CDR3 sequence is CASSPGGASGTFGEQFF. The CDR3 nucleotides read TGTGCCAGCAGCCCAGGGGGGGCTAGCGGGACATTTGGTGAGCAGTTCTTC.

As for this clone: The same CDR3 also results from other DNA sequences found in this sample. The chain joins TRBV9 to TRBJ2-7; the match to TRBD2 covers 14 bases. Germline CDR1 and CDR2: SGDLS and YYNGEE. This CDR3 comprises 16 residues. With 5 bases clipped from V and 4 bases from J, the junction kept 8 bases outside the gene matches. The CDR3 nucleotides read TGTGCCAGCAGTGCCACCGGGACTAGCGGGAGTTACGAGCAGTACTTC. Its protein is CASSATGTSGSYEQYF.

This chain connects TRBV29-1 to TRBJ1-1; 7 bases agree with TRBD1. The CDR3 extends over 16 amino acids. CDR1 SQVTM and CDR2 ANQGSEA come from the germline V gene. Losses at the gene ends were 5 bases for V and 0 bases for J; bases not matched to a gene: 12. The CDR3 sequence: CSVRTPGQRLNTEAFF. The CDR3 nucleotides are TGCAGCGTTAGGACCCCGGGACAGCGATTGAACACTGAAGCTTTCTTT.

This clone was seen more than once but under ten times. The rearrangement uses TRBV18 and TRBJ1-1; the D gene is possibly TRBD1 (5 bases). The germline gives CDR1 KGHSH, CDR2 LQKENI. Trimming stripped 3 bases from V and 5 bases from J, with 19 bases between. The CDR3 covers 16 residues. The chain's CDR3 is CASSPGTWEDNTEAFF. The CDR3 DNA is TGTGCCAGCTCACCGGGGACCTGGGAGGATAATACTGAAGCTTTCTTT.

V and J are TRBV5-8 and TRBJ2-3; possibly TRBD2 for D (5 bases). The CDR3 is 14 residues long. Germline V gives CDR1 SGHTS, CDR2 YDEGEE. The V end lost 2 bases, the J end lost 7 bases, and 14 bases lay between the germline ends. This CDR3 is CASSLGLTLNTQYF. CDR3 nucleotide sequence: TGTGCCAGCAGCTTAGGACTGACCCTTAATACGCAGTATTTT.

This clone was counted only a few times. Other nucleotide sequences from this sample produce the same CDR3. The chain recombines TRBV7-3 with TRBJ1-1; D is ambiguous. The germline CDR1 and CDR2 sequences are SGHTA and FQGTGA. V lost 0 bases, J lost 4 bases, and 6 bases lay in between. The length of the CDR3 is 13 residues. In DNA, the CDR3 is TGTGCCAGCAGCTTAACAGGGTCCACTGAAGCTTTCTTT. This codes for CASSLTGSTEAFF.

This chain uses TRBV7-3 with TRBJ2-1; TRBD2 is a possible D gene (6 bases). The CDR3 contains 20 residues. Germline CDR1 and CDR2: SGHTA and FQGTGA. V lost 5 bases and J lost 0, with 26 bases in between. CDR3 nucleotides: TGTGCCAGCAGCCAAAAAAGCGGGTCCGAATCCGCGGGCTCCTACAATGAGCAGTTCTTC. Its protein product is CASSQKSGSESAGSYNEQFF.

The chain recombines TRBV5-1 with TRBJ2-1; D is uncertain. Trimming cost V 4 bases and J 7 bases, with 12 bases left between them. This CDR3 is built from 13 residues. From germline, CDR1 is SGHRS and CDR2 YFSETQ. The CDR3: CASSTPVLNEQFF. The CDR3, as DNA: TGCGCCAGCAGCACCCCCGTGCTTAATGAGCAGTTCTTC.

The rearrangement links TRBV30 to TRBJ2-2; 8 bases line up with TRBD2. The CDR3 runs 17 residues. Trimming removed 0 bases from V and 5 bases from J; junction bases left unmatched: 11. CDR1 GTSNPN and CDR2 SVGIG come from the germline V gene (reference sequence). CDR3 DNA sequence: TGTGCCTGGAGTGTACCCGGGAGGGCCGTAATGACCGGGGAGCTGTTTTTT. The encoded protein is CAWSVPGRAVMTGELFF.

J is TRBJ2-3 and V is TRBV5-1; the D gene could be TRBD1 or TRBD2 (5 bases each). Germline loops: CDR1 SGHRS, CDR2 YFSETQ. Trimming took 4 bases from V and 2 from J, leaving 20 bases between them. This CDR3 contains 17 residues. CDR3 DNA sequence: TGCGCCAGCAGCGGCCACCGGGACCGAGAAAACACAGATACGCAGTATTTT. Its translation is CASSGHRDRENTDTQYF.

This clone was observed a handful of times. The chain has TRBV9 and TRBJ1-1, with D uncertain. The V and J ends lost 0 bases and 1 base respectively, with 13 bases between them. There are 16 residues in the CDR3. CDR1 and CDR2 from the germline V gene are SGDLS and YYNGEE. The CDR3 here is CASSVVSGGWNTEAFF. For the CDR3, the DNA is TGTGCCAGCAGCGTAGTTTCGGGAGGTTGGAACACTGAAGCTTTCTTT.

V gene TRBV5-1 combines with J gene TRBJ2-1, with TRBD1 matching over 7 bases. Germline assignment: CDR1 SGHRS and CDR2 YFSETQ. The CDR3 loop spans 13 amino acids. The ends lost 7 bases at V and 6 bases at J; junction bases unmatched: 7. This CDR3 is CASYFEGANEQFF. The CDR3 nucleotides are TGCGCCAGCTACTTTGAGGGGGCCAATGAGCAGTTCTTC.

V is TRBV7-9 and J is TRBJ1-3, with D unresolved. The CDR3 length is 16 residues. From germline, CDR1 is SEHNR and CDR2 FQNEAQ (reference sequence). With 5 bases removed from V and 4 bases from J, the gap between germline ends came to 18 bases. Here the CDR3 reads CASSPNSGLSGNTIYF. CDR3 bases: TGTGCCAGCAGCCCCAACAGTGGTCTCTCGGGAAACACCATATATTTT.

This chain connects TRBV28 to TRBJ1-5; no clear D gene. V lost 6 bases to trimming and J lost 4 bases, with 19 bases between them. Germline V gene data show CDR1 as MDHEN and CDR2 as SYDVKM. The CDR3 has 16 residues. CDR3 sequence reads: CASSSSGFRRNQPQHF. The DNA for the CDR3 is TGTGCCAGCAGCTCCTCCGGGTTTCGGCGGAATCAGCCCCAGCATTTT.

The chain carries TRBV5-1 and TRBJ2-7; D is possibly TRBD1 (5 bases). The V and J ends lost 2 bases and 8 bases respectively, with 17 bases between them. The CDR3 is 14 amino acids. Germline V gene sequence: CDR1 SGHRS, CDR2 YFSETQ. The CDR3 region has the DNA TGCGCCAGCAGCTTCGAGGACATTTCTACGAAGCAGTACTTC. It yields the protein CASSFEDISTKQYF. Using reference TRBV5-1 and TRBJ2-7 for the parts outside the CDR3, the full variable domain is KAGVTQTPRYLIKTRGQQVTLSCSPISGHRSVSWYQQTPGQGLQFLFEYFSETQRNKGNFPGRFSGRQFSNSRSEMNVSTLELGDSALYLCASSFEDISTKQYFGPGTRLTVT.